The 5 T cell receptor beta chains below all came from one sample that was sequenced in a study of blood T cells in healthy people across ages. For the second PCR, which ran for about 7 to 11 cycles, a sample-barcoded 5' primer and a J-beta primer mix were used. In TCRdb, the 5' RACE reads were re-called with MiXCR into one record per CDR3 protein. The sample has roughly 800,000 distinct CDR3 sequences, around 25% seen once. The sample was also reused in another study, on T cells of mothers and their children.

Material: blood. These receptors all come from a boy younger than 18 in good health.

This clonotype was picked up a small number of times. The rearrangement links TRBV6-1 to TRBJ1-1, with D perhaps TRBD1 (6 bases). CDR1 MNHNS and CDR2 SASEGT come from the germline V gene. Trimming took 2 bases from V and 3 from J, leaving 10 bases between them. This CDR3 comprises 14 residues. The CDR3 region has the DNA TGTGCCAGCAGTGAAAGAGGGGGGGACACTGAAGCTTTCTTT. Translated: CASSERGGDTEAFF.

This clonotype was counted between two and nine times. The chain uses TRBV5-1 and TRBJ2-2; tentative D call: TRBD2 (5 bases). The CDR3 sequence is 13 residues long. Germline values: CDR1 SGHRS, CDR2 YFSETQ. V dropped 8 bases and J dropped 5 bases, with 13 bases sitting between them. The CDR3 bases are TGCGCCAGTGGTACCTCGGGGACCGGGGAGCTGTTTTTT. It codes for CASGTSGTGELFF.

The chain recombines TRBV19 with TRBJ2-2; D unclear. Germline lookup yields CDR1 LNHDA and CDR2 SQIVND (reference sequence). Trimming shortened V by 6 bases and J by 1 base, and 21 bases separated the two germline ends. CDR3 length: 18 residues. CDR3 bases: TGTGCCAGTAGGCCAAGTGGAGCATCACAAGGGAACACCGGGGAGCTGTTTTTT. Translated: CASRPSGASQGNTGELFF.

The V gene is TRBV2, the J gene TRBJ2-5, with 9 bases aligning to TRBD1. CDR1 is SNHLY and CDR2 is FYNNEI in the germline V gene. There are 16 residues in the CDR3. V was clipped by 4 bases and J by 1 base; unmatched bases: 7. The CDR3 DNA follows: TGTGCCAGCAGTGGGGGAACAGGGGGCGTCCAAGAGACCCAGTACTTC. It is translated as CASSGGTGGVQETQYF.

This clonotype was counted between two and nine times. The chain couples TRBV7-9 to TRBJ2-5; 8 nucleotides align to TRBD2. The better agreement between TRBJ2-7 and the DNA end casts doubt on the J call. Germline assignment: CDR1 SEHNR and CDR2 FQNEAQ (reference sequence). CDR3 length: 16 amino acids. Here the CDR3 DNA reads TGTGCCAGCAGCGGGGGACTAGTGGGTTACTCCTACGAGCAGTACTTC. Translation gives CASSGGLVGYSYEQYF.